This T cell receptor beta chain was recorded in a study of CD8 T cells in ankylosing spondylitis. Scientists made TCR beta libraries using quantitative 5'-RACE with molecular barcodes. TCRdb independently ran MiXCR on the 5' RACE reads; one entry per CDR3 protein. This table has 210,000 or so distinct CDR3 sequences, around 24% appearing once. CDR1 is LGHNA and CDR2 is YNFKEQ in the germline V gene. J lost 0 bases, V lost 5 bases, and 6 bases had no gene match. The length of the CDR3 is 15 residues. General study points: Past research had described some motif variants in reactive arthritis synovial fluid and blood. Researchers reportedly found disease-linked clones significantly enriched in matched ankylosing spondylitis synovial fluid.

This clonotype has a count of ten or more. Its antigen is not known. The rearrangement links TRBV4-2 to TRBJ1-2; 7 nucleotides agree with TRBD1. The TCR sequence derives from a male donor with ankylosing spondylitis or in good health (not recorded which). The sample comprised blood, either unsorted or a sorted T cell fraction (not recorded which). CDR3 region: CASSERQGANYGYTF. The CDR3 DNA is TGTGCCAGCAGCGAAAGACAGGGCGCTAACTATGGCTACACCTTC.